Following are 30 T cell receptor beta chains from one sample sequenced in a study of blood T cell repertoires in COVID-19 (dated by TCRdb to about 2020). The library was produced with the immunoSEQ multiplex PCR assay. TCRdb took over this immuneACCESS table, retaining in-frame rearrangements with V and J assigned. Such tables are incomplete; in checked studies, under half of the missing clones stem from an unresolved V gene, and the remainder is unexplained. The sample includes 60,000 or so clones, with roughly four fifths observed a single time. The top ten clonotypes cover roughly 3.9% of the sample. The material sequenced was peripheral blood. The receptor set was obtained from a man aged 60 to 69 with acute or convalescent COVID-19.

This clone was found many times. The V call is TRBV7-9, the J call TRBJ1-2; a possible D gene is TRBD1 (6 bases). Per the germline V gene, CDR1 is SEHNR and CDR2 is FQNEAQ (reference sequence). The CDR3 totals 15 residues. The ends were cut back, 3 bases at V and 1 base at J, with 12 bases in the middle. The CDR3 sequence: CASSLASDSNYGYTF. DNA of the CDR3: TGTGCCAGCAGCTTGGCTTCGGACAGTAACTATGGCTACACCTTC.

The rearrangement uses TRBV29-1 and TRBJ2-7; TRBD1 matches 8 bases. The CDR3 sequence is 11 residues long. The ends lost 8 bases at V and 5 bases at J; junction bases unmatched: 5. In germline, CDR1 is SQVTM, CDR2 ANQGSEA. CDR3 sequence reads: CSMGTGNEQYF. The CDR3 nucleotides are TGCAGCATGGGGACAGGAAACGAGCAGTACTTC.

This rearrangement joins TRBV7-9 to TRBJ1-1; no clear D gene. The germline gives CDR1 SEHNR, CDR2 FQNEAQ (reference sequence). The CDR3 contains 12 residues. The ends were cut back, 3 bases at V and 8 bases at J, with 10 bases in the middle. The CDR3 DNA reads TGTGCCAGCAGCTTGGACTTCAAAGAAGCTTTCTTT. This sequence encodes CASSLDFKEAFF.

This clone was detected once. The J gene is TRBJ2-7, the V gene TRBV19; TRBD2 might be the D (6 bases). The CDR3 length is 15 residues. Germline CDR1 is LNHDA and CDR2 is SQIVND (reference sequence). The V and J ends lost 3 bases and 2 bases respectively, with 14 bases between them. CDR3 protein: CASSMEGRGPYEQYF. DNA of the CDR3: TGTGCCAGTAGTATGGAGGGAAGAGGCCCCTACGAGCAGTACTTC.

The chain carries TRBV6-5 and TRBJ1-5; D remains ambiguous. Trimming took off 10 bases at V and 6 bases at J, with 16 bases between the two ends. This CDR3 contains 13 residues. Germline CDR1 and CDR2: MNHEY and SVGAGI. The CDR3 here is CATWDGRGQPQHF. For the CDR3, the DNA is TGTGCCACATGGGATGGGAGAGGTCAGCCCCAGCATTTT.

The chain links TRBV6-2 or TRBV6-3 to TRBJ1-5; D remains unclear. Trimming stripped 2 bases from V and 0 bases from J, with 5 bases between. The CDR3 is 14 residues long. The germline V gene encodes CDR1 MNHEY and CDR2 SVGEGT. DNA of the CDR3: TGTGCCAGCAGTTACCCCTTTAGCAATCAGCCCCAGCATTTT. Its translation is CASSYPFSNQPQHF.

This chain connects TRBV7-8 to TRBJ2-1, with TRBD1 matching 10 bases. V was pared by 4 bases and J by 8 bases, with 5 bases of the junction left unmatched. CDR1 is SGHVS and CDR2 is FQNEAQ in the germline V gene. The CDR3 loop spans 14 amino acids. In nucleotides, the CDR3 is TGTGCCAGCAGCTCCCGGGACAGGGGACATGAGCAGTTCTTC. As protein: CASSSRDRGHEQFF.

The count of this clone is one. The rearrangement joins TRBV6-2 or TRBV6-3 to TRBJ2-3, with TRBD2 matching 12 bases. The V gene end was trimmed by 0 bases and the J gene end by 3 bases; junction bases not matched to a gene: 7. Looked up from germline, CDR1 is MNHEY and CDR2 is SVGEGT. The CDR3 has 18 residues. This CDR3 is CASSYSWTSGDSTDTQYF. Written as DNA, the CDR3 is TGTGCCAGCAGTTACTCGTGGACTAGCGGGGATTCAACAGATACGCAGTATTTT.

In nucleotides, the CDR3 is TGTGCCAGCAGCCTCGGGACAGGGAACACTGAAGCTTTCTTT. It is translated as CASSLGTGNTEAFF. This sequence joins TRBV7-8 and TRBJ1-1, with 8 nucleotides matching TRBD1. The CDR3 has 14 residues. The germline CDR1 and CDR2 sequences are SGHVS and FQNEAQ. V lost 5 bases, J lost 1 base, and 3 bases stayed unmatched.

This clone was observed a handful of times. V is TRBV4-1 and J is TRBJ2-1; 10 bases map to TRBD2. Germline CDR1 and CDR2: MGHRA and YSYEKL. The V segment lost 1 base and the J segment 5 bases; nucleotides outside the gene matches: 8. The CDR3 runs to 17 residues. DNA for the CDR3: TGCGCCAGCAGCCAAGGAGTCCTAGCGGGGGTCAACAATGAGCAGTTCTTC. Translation gives CASSQGVLAGVNNEQFF.

J is TRBJ2-3 and V is TRBV6-2 or TRBV6-3; D is possibly TRBD2 (5 bases). This CDR3 contains 14 residues. V was trimmed by 4 bases and J by 1 base, leaving 9 bases between them. Germline lookup yields CDR1 MNHEY and CDR2 SVGEGT. In nucleotides, the CDR3 is TGTGCCAGCAGTTTACCCGGGGGCACAGATACGCAGTATTTT. Its translation: CASSLPGGTDTQYF.

The chain is built from TRBV10-3 and TRBJ2-3; D uncertain. V was pared by 7 bases and J by 2 bases, with 10 bases between. The CDR3 is made up of 13 amino acids. From germline, CDR1 is ENHRY and CDR2 SYGVKD. The CDR3 region is CAIISQYTDTQYF. The DNA for the CDR3 is TGTGCCATCATCTCCCAGTACACAGATACGCAGTATTTT.

This chain links TRBV9 with TRBJ1-2; the D is unclear. This CDR3 is 12 amino acids long. V lost 0 bases, J lost 8 bases, and 8 bases lay in between. Germline V gene data show CDR1 as SGDLS and CDR2 as YYNGEE. The CDR3 nucleotides are TGTGCCAGCAGCGTAGCCAGTAGCGGCTACACCTTC. Translation: CASSVASSGYTF.

V gene TRBV2 combines with J gene TRBJ2-4, with a tentative D call TRBD1 (6 bases). V lost 5 bases and J lost 5, with 7 bases in between. Germline V gene sequence: CDR1 SNHLY, CDR2 FYNNEI. The CDR3 loop spans 12 amino acids. The CDR3 here is CASSPGENIQYF. The CDR3 nucleotides read TGTGCCAGCAGTCCAGGGGAAAACATTCAGTACTTC.

The gene calls are TRBV7-2 and TRBJ1-4, with D perhaps TRBD1 (6 bases). Trimming stripped 5 bases from V and 4 bases from J, with 17 bases between. This CDR3 has 16 amino acids. Germline CDR1 and CDR2: SGHTA and FQGNSA. CDR3 amino acids: CASSKTQGHINEKLFF. The CDR3 bases are TGTGCCAGCAGCAAGACCCAGGGACATATTAATGAAAAACTGTTTTTT. The complete variable domain, with remaining parts taken from reference TRBV7-2 and TRBJ1-4, reads GAGVSQSPSNKVTEKGKDVELRCDPISGHTALYWYRQSLGQGLEFLIYFQGNSAPDKSGLPSDRFSAERTGGSVSTLTIQRTQQEDSAVYLCASSKTQGHINEKLFFGSGTQLSVL.

CDR3: CASSLPQRGGTQYF. Written as DNA, the CDR3 is TGTGCCAGCAGTTTACCCCAGAGGGGAGGTACGCAGTATTTT. The chain couples TRBV28 to TRBJ2-3, with D possibly matching TRBD2 (6 bases). Trimming took off 2 bases at V and 8 bases at J, with 14 bases between the two ends. Germline V gene data show CDR1 as MDHEN and CDR2 as SYDVKM. The CDR3 is 14 residues long.

The rearrangement links TRBV19 to TRBJ1-2, with D perhaps TRBD1 (5 bases). The CDR3 totals 15 residues. Germline values: CDR1 LNHDA, CDR2 SQIVND (reference sequence). Deletions cut 7 bases from V and 7 bases from J, with 22 bases between. CDR3 protein: CASNARRQLSSGYTF. The CDR3 bases are TGTGCCAGTAATGCGCGCAGACAGTTGTCGTCTGGCTACACCTTC.

CDR3 nucleotides: TGTGCCAGCAGCTTAGGCACAGGGGGCTTCTACGAGCAGTACTTC. This translates into CASSLGTGGFYEQYF. V gene TRBV7-3 combines with J gene TRBJ2-7, with 9 bases matching TRBD1. The CDR3 has 15 residues. The junction had 5 bases not matched to a gene; V was cut back by 2 bases and J by 3 bases. CDR1 is SGHTA, CDR2 FQGTGA, per germline.

This chain joins TRBV27 and TRBJ1-5; possible D gene TRBD1, 6 bases. The CDR3 contains 17 residues. Per germline, CDR1 MNHEY and CDR2 SMNVEV (reference sequence). Trimming left V 2 bases short and J 0 bases short, with 14 bases between. The CDR3 DNA reads as TGTGCCAGCAGTTTAACGGGGACACCGAATAGCAATCAGCCCCAGCATTTT. It specifies CASSLTGTPNSNQPQHF.

This chain joins TRBV18 and TRBJ1-3; no clear D. The V end lost 1 base, the J end lost 0 bases, and 13 bases lay between the germline ends. The V gene's germline CDR1 is KGHSH and CDR2 LQKENI. The CDR3 spans 17 residues. CDR3 sequence (DNA): TGTGCCAGCTCACCACTTCAGTGGGCAGACTCTGGAAACACCATATATTTT. This sequence encodes CASSPLQWADSGNTIYF.

This clone was counted many times. The chain joins TRBV5-1 to TRBJ2-3, with a possible D match to TRBD2 (6 bases). Germline CDR1 reads SGHRS; CDR2 reads YFSETQ. The V and J ends lost 2 bases and 4 bases respectively, with 8 bases between them. The CDR3 totals 13 residues. The CDR3 is CASSFGGADTQYF. In DNA, the CDR3 is TGCGCCAGCAGCTTCGGGGGTGCAGATACGCAGTATTTT.

Only a few counts were recorded for this clone. The rearrangement joins TRBV27 to TRBJ1-1, with D tentatively TRBD1 (6 bases). The CDR3 totals 15 residues. The V and J ends lost 0 bases and 3 bases respectively, with 11 bases between them. Per germline, CDR1 MNHEY and CDR2 SMNVEV (reference sequence). CDR3 coding DNA: TGTGCCAGCAGTTTATCCAAGGACAGTCACACTGAAGCTTTCTTT. Amino acids: CASSLSKDSHTEAFF.

This sequence joins TRBV5-1 and TRBJ1-2; TRBD1 matches at 8 bases. Unmatched junction bases numbered 6, after V lost 4 bases and J lost 4 bases. Germline values: CDR1 SGHRS, CDR2 YFSETQ. CDR3 length: 14 residues. The CDR3, as DNA: TGCGCCAGCAGCCCGTCACAGGGGGGCTATGGCTACACCTTC. Translating gives CASSPSQGGYGYTF.

This chain links TRBV11-2 with TRBJ1-4; no clear D gene. CDR1 is SGHAT, CDR2 FQNNGV, per germline. V was clipped by 0 bases and J by 7 bases, with 15 bases between them. The CDR3 runs 16 residues. The CDR3 nucleotides are TGTGCCAGCAGCTTAGATAGAGGGTCAGAAGGTGAAAAACTGTTTTTT. This sequence encodes CASSLDRGSEGEKLFF.

The gene calls are TRBV30 and TRBJ2-1; D perhaps matches TRBD1 (5 bases). Germline V gene lookup returns CDR1 GTSNPN and CDR2 SVGIG (reference sequence). The CDR3 is 12 residues long. V lost 2 bases, J lost 10 bases, and 12 bases lay in between. This CDR3 is CAWSYIRGEQFF. As DNA, the CDR3 is TGTGCCTGGAGTTATATTAGGGGAGAGCAGTTCTTC.

This clone was detected a few times. The chain recombines TRBV12-5 with TRBJ2-2; D perhaps matches TRBD1 (6 bases). The germline gives CDR1 LGHNT, CDR2 FRNRAP. The CDR3 contains 12 residues. The ends were cut back, 4 bases at V and 9 bases at J, with 9 bases in the middle. In DNA form, the CDR3 reads TGTGCTAGTGGTTCGGGACACCGGGAGCTGTTTTTT. It encodes CASGSGHRELFF.

The chain joins TRBV18 to TRBJ1-1, with D maybe TRBD1 (6 bases). V was shortened by 3 bases and J by 3 bases, with 14 bases between the two germline ends. Germline-derived CDR1 and CDR2 are KGHSH and LQKENI. The CDR3 sequence is 15 residues long. The CDR3 region is CASSPAIDRYTEAFF. The CDR3 bases are TGTGCCAGCTCACCGGCTATCGACAGGTACACTGAAGCTTTCTTT.

This clone showed up just once. The V gene is TRBV4-1, the J gene TRBJ2-1; possible D gene TRBD2, 5 bases. V lost 2 bases to trimming and J lost 0 bases, with 8 bases between them. Germline-derived CDR1 and CDR2 are MGHRA and YSYEKL. This CDR3 comprises 15 residues. CDR3 sequence (DNA): TGCGCCAGCAGCCAAACGGGGAGCTCCTACAATGAGCAGTTCTTC. Encoded protein: CASSQTGSSYNEQFF.

CDR3: CASVQREAFF. In nucleotides, the CDR3 is TGTGCCAGCGTGCAACGGGAAGCTTTCTTT. The genes are TRBV6-6 and TRBJ1-1; D is undetermined. The CDR3 is 10 amino acids. The V gene's germline CDR1 is MNHNY and CDR2 SVGAGI (reference sequence). V dropped 8 bases and J dropped 8 bases, with 9 bases sitting between them.

This clone has more than one count but fewer than ten. V usage is TRBV6-6 and J usage is TRBJ1-2; 9 bases agree with TRBD1. Germline CDR1 MNHNY, CDR2 SVGAGI (reference sequence). This CDR3 spans 14 amino acids. The junction had 2 bases not matched to a gene; V was cut back by 4 bases and J by 2 bases. The CDR3 DNA is TGTGCCAGCAGTTTGGGACAGGGAAACTATGGCTACACCTTC. Protein: CASSLGQGNYGYTF.